The sequence of this T cell receptor (beta chain) was determined in a study of T cells expressing NK-cell markers. The study, taken as a whole, reports: About six donors carried dominant NKG2C+ clonotypes that made up about 1.0-7.0% of their CD8+ T cells.

TCRdb derives one entry per CDR3 protein from the 5' RACE reads, leaving out DNA. The sample table sets out under 200,000 distinct CDR3 sequences. Germline V gene lookup returns CDR1 ENHRY and CDR2 SYGVKD. The CDR3 has 16 residues. As for this clonotype: Its antigen is undetermined.

The TCR comes from a woman between 18 and 75 years old in good health. The V call is TRBV10-3, the J call TRBJ1-3; TCRdb calls TRBD1, which cannot be checked without DNA. Sequencing was carried out using blood T cells: a sorted CD56 or NKG2C T cell subset, CD4+ or CD8+ T cells, or bulk PBMC T cells (not recorded which). CDR3 loop: CAISESGTGSGNTIYF.